This entry lists 5 T cell receptor beta chains sequenced from one sample in a study of blood T cell repertoires in COVID-19. This table comes from immunoSEQ multiplex PCR, and its TCRdb copy is limited to in-frame clones, with some not included. The table has a few hundred thousand clones, around 86% seen once. The sample taken for sequencing was peripheral blood. These receptors were obtained from a woman aged 70-85 years with COVID-19, enrolled during active disease.

This chain connects TRBV3-1 (or the pseudogene TRBV3-2) to TRBJ1-2; D unclear. CDR1 is LGHDT, CDR2 YNNKEL, per germline (reference sequence). The CDR3 has 14 amino acids. The V end was cut by 5 bases, the J end by 3 bases, with 13 bases between. The CDR3 coding sequence is TGTGCCAGCAGCGGCGAGGGCGCCGACTATGGCTACACCTTC. This translates into CASSGEGADYGYTF.

This clone is a singleton in its sample. The J gene is TRBJ2-5, the V gene TRBV28; TRBD1 matches 7 bases. The CDR3 totals 16 residues. Losses at the gene ends were 4 bases for V and 0 bases for J; bases not matched to a gene: 8. Germline V gene lookup returns CDR1 MDHEN and CDR2 SYDVKM. This CDR3 is CASSSWGQLHQETQYF. CDR3 nucleotide sequence: TGTGCCAGCAGTTCTTGGGGACAGCTCCACCAAGAGACCCAGTACTTC.

This clone was counted at least ten times. The same CDR3 is also encoded by other DNA sequences in this sample. This rearrangement joins TRBV29-1 to TRBJ2-7; 11 nucleotides align to TRBD2. This CDR3 is 13 amino acids long. V was clipped by 3 bases and J by 3 bases; unmatched bases: 1. Germline V lookup: CDR1 SQVTM, CDR2 ANQGSEA. CDR3 DNA sequence: TGCAGCGTTGACGGGACTAGCGGCTACGAGCAGTACTTC. Protein sequence: CSVDGTSGYEQYF.

This clone is a singleton in its sample. This chain connects TRBV9 to TRBJ2-3; D is ambiguous. This CDR3 region has 13 residues. Germline-derived CDR1 and CDR2 are SGDLS and YYNGEE. Trimming removed 0 bases from V and 4 bases from J, with 6 bases in between. The CDR3 region has the DNA TGTGCCAGCAGCGTAGGGCTTTCAGATACGCAGTATTTT. Its translation is CASSVGLSDTQYF. The variable domain in full, with the rest retrieved from reference TRBV9 and TRBJ2-3, is DSGVTQTPKHLITATGQRVTLRCSPRSGDLSVYWYQQSLDQGLQFLIQYYNGEERAKGNILERFSAQQFPDLHSELNLSSLELGDSALYFCASSVGLSDTQYFGPGTRLTVL.

This clone was detected only once. The J gene is TRBJ2-5, the V gene TRBV27; D is ambiguous. The CDR3 spans 15 residues. V dropped 2 bases and J dropped 5 bases, with 15 bases sitting between them. Germline V gene lookup returns CDR1 MNHEY and CDR2 SMNVEV (reference sequence). CDR3 in DNA: TGTGCCAGCAGTTTACAACCTAACCGCCCCGAGACCCAGTACTTC. Amino acids: CASSLQPNRPETQYF.